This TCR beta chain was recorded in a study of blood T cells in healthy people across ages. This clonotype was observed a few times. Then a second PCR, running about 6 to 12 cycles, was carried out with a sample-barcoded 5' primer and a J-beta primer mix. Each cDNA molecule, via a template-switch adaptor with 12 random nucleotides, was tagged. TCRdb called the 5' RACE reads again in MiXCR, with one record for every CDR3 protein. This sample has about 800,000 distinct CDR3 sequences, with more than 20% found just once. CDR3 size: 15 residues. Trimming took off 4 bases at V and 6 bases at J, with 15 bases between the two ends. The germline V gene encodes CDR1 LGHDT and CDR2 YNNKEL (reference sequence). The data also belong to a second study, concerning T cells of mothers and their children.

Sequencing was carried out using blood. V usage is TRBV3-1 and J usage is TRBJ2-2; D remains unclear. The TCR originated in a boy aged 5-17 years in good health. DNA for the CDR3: TGTGCCAGCAGCCGCGGCCGACTTGTCGCCGGGGAGCTGTTTTTT. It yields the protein CASSRGRLVAGELFF.